This TCR beta chain derives from a study of shared clonotypes between healthy human individuals (dated by TCRdb to between 2020 and 2021). About the full investigation: The cohort comprised a couple of women and three men aged 18 to 49 years. For each donor, CD4 naive and CD4 memory were each run on three plates, CD8 naive on two plates, and CD8 memory on one plate. To estimate repertoire size and how much clonotype sharing occurs between individuals, the study deeply sequenced the blood TCR repertoires of 5 or 6 healthy adults. To increase sequencing depth and limit assay-specific biases, different laboratories used diverse techniques to prepare libraries and sequence TCR repertoires. Between about 0.8 and 8.9 billion PBMCs per donor were obtained by leukapheresis.

The donors were healthy, HIV-negative adults who had no recently reported acute infections or vaccinations. Only Caucasian adults living in Nashville, Tennessee, USA were represented among the donors. CD4+ T cells were enriched by magnetic negative selection; naive cells were then positively selected on CD45RA, and the negative fraction formed the memory subset. Blood was obtained by leukapheresis, after which PBMCs were separated by Ficoll-Histopaque density gradient centrifugation and cryopreserved in liquid nitrogen vapor phase. Analytical flow cytometry was used to check the purity and quantity of every magnetically sorted T cell population. Genomic DNA was isolated from every sorted fraction and measured by UV absorbance on a Nanodrop 2000c. Trimming costs V 5 bases and J 1 base, and their ends lie 9 bases apart. CDR3 length: 13 amino acids, cysteine to phenylalanine. Only CDR3 DNA is held: 39 bases, read in frame from base 1. The germline V gene (reference sequence) yields MNHNY for CDR1 and SVGAGI for CDR2.

Notes on this clone: Its antigen target is currently unknown. No per-base quality is available; no much larger clone lies one base away.

Results and caveats for the whole study, not just this receptor: Sharing across several donors was observed for 5% to 6.5% of naive CD4, about 3.2% of naive CD8, 2.3% of memory CD4, and roughly 0.4% of memory CD8 clonotypes. Only blood was sampled, and tissue TCR repertoires likely differ from those in blood. Clonotypes shared by all four sorted-subset donors showed higher generation probabilities than non-shared clonotypes. Pairwise subsampling led to the expectation that sequencing depth would affect the degree of clonotype sharing among donors. Naive subsets generally had larger estimated clonotype richness than memory subsets. Incomplete sequencing was indicated by rarefaction of sorted-subset datasets, despite the large sequencing depth. The small number of donors limited the genetic and exposure-history diversity represented.

Using the deep immunoSEQ assay, TCR CDR3 regions were amplified from genomic DNA by multiplex PCR. For each cell subset, the extracted genomic DNA was distributed evenly across all wells of several immunoSEQ 96-well plates, and each plate served as one replicate. For sorted subsets, approximately 200 ng of genomic DNA, equivalent to about 30,000 T cell genomes, went into each replicate PCR. Purified libraries were measured with a Qubit 3.0 fluorometer, size-checked on a Bioanalyzer 2100, and measured again with the KAPA Library Quantification kit. A separate single-read 150-cycle Illumina NextSeq 550 flow cell was used to sequence each immunoSEQ 96-well plate. In the original analysis: The immunoSEQ output contained only junctional sequences without quality scores, so filtering could not match that applied to full-length reads. To assign V/J genes and CDR3, sequences were annotated against IMGT germline references using PyIR, a Python wrapper for IgBLAST v1.9. Reads were filtered out if the reads had weak V/J assignments (E-value above 1e-6), no CDR3, stop codons, out-of-frame junctions, or ambiguous translated residues. V3J clonotypes were defined by identical inferred V gene, J gene, and CDR3 amino acid sequence. Percentage overlap between repertoires was calculated by dividing the number of shared unique clonotypes by the size of the smaller repertoire. Three approaches were used to assess repertoire richness: RTK rarefaction, the Chao1 estimator, and Recon v2.1 estimates of unobserved clonotypes. OLGA was used to compute generation probabilities for all TCRbeta clonotypes that the gDNA method yielded from a few donors. TCRdb holds this immuneACCESS table with in-frame rearrangements only. Some clones are missing; in checked studies, unresolved V genes explain under half, and the rest has no known cause. The DNA gave D and trimming, while V, J and clone size come from that table. The sample yields fewer than 3 million clones; approximately 90% were counted once. The top ten hold around 0.38% of the sample.

The source is a man aged 18 to 30 in good health. Some clones in this sample may be carry-over from other donors' samples. This sequence uses TRBV6-6 and TRBJ2-7; the D gene is not confidently resolved. Specimen: naive CD4+ T cells from PBMCs. The sample's cell subset or site label is to be understood as: CD45RA+ positively selected. The CDR3 region has the sequence CASSQTHSYEQYF. DNA sequence: TGTGCCAGCAGTCAGACTCATTCCTACGAGCAGTACTTC.